Listed below are T cell receptor beta chains from one sample, sequenced in a study of human T cells and chemical hapten exposure. MiXCR, run by TCRdb on the RACE reads, gives a single entry per CDR3 protein. Found here are just under 350,000 distinct CDR3 sequences, approximately 6.3% of them singletons; the top ten hold less than 10%. Here the sequenced sample was whole blood, taken in connection with sensitization to the hapten diphenylcyclopropenone (DPC). The receptors derive from a woman aged 18-29 years with alopecia areata. Some clones in this sample may be carry-over from other donors' samples. The CDR3 runs from the conserved cysteine through the conserved F or W. The D gene is left open where the match is weak. Size values are once, few and many counts, or a class for expanded clones, and some rows have none.

>TRBJ1-1|TRBV2|NA|few
TGTGCCAGCAGTGAAAGTGAGGTGGGGAGGGCTTTCTTT
CASSESEVGRAFF
>TRBJ2-3|TRBV12-3/TRBV12-4|NA|NA
TGTGCCAGCAGTCAAAGGACTACGAACACAGATACGCAGTATTTT
CASSQRTTNTDTQYF
>TRBJ1-1|TRBV28|NA|NA
TGTGCCAGCAGCGAGACAGCGAACACTGAAGCTTTCTTT
CASSETANTEAFF
>TRBJ2-1|TRBV4-3|TRBD2|few
TGCGCCAGCAGCCAACCTAGCGGGGCAGGCAGTTACAATGAGCAGTTCTTC
CASSQPSGAGSYNEQFF
>TRBJ1-2|TRBV7-2|TRBD1|few
TGTGCCAGCAGCCAGACAGGGGATAACTATGGCTACACCTTC
CASSQTGDNYGYTF
>TRBJ2-6|TRBV27|NA|NA
TGTGCCAGCAGCCGACTCAATTGGCTTGGGGCCTCTGGGGCCAACGTCCTGACTTTC
CASSRLNWLGASGANVLTF
>TRBJ1-6|TRBV7-2|NA|NA
TGTGCCAGCAGCTCCCGAGCTGGGTCACCCCTCCACTTT
CASSSRAGSPLHF
>TRBJ2-5|TRBV7-8|NA|few
TGTGCCAGCAGCTGGGATGCCCAAGAGACCCAGTACTTC
CASSWDAQETQYF
>TRBJ1-3|TRBV6-2/TRBV6-3|TRBD1|many
TGTGCCAGCAGACGCTCGACAGGGTCTGGAAACACCATATATTTT
CASRRSTGSGNTIYF
>TRBJ1-2|TRBV7-9|NA|few
TGTGCCAGCAGCTTACGAGGGGAGCCCTATGGCTACACCTTC
CASSLRGEPYGYTF
>TRBJ1-2|TRBV5-8|NA|few
TGTGCCAGCAGCTTGCAGCAGGGGCACTATGGCTACACCTTC
CASSLQQGHYGYTF
>TRBJ1-1|TRBV7-9|TRBD1|few
TGTGCCAGCAGCAGGGGGCCTGCTGAAGCTTTCTTT
CASSRGPAEAFF
>TRBJ2-7|TRBV9|NA|few
TGTGCCAGCAGCGACGGGACCTCAGAGGGGCAGTACTTC
CASSDGTSEGQYF
>TRBJ1-4|TRBV14|TRBD1|few
TGTGCCAGCAGCCCCGGGACAGCTCCTAATGAAAAACTGTTTTTT
CASSPGTAPNEKLFF
>TRBJ2-7|TRBV6-2/TRBV6-3|TRBD1|few
TGTGCCAGCAGGCTAGCACAGGGGGCCTCCTACGAGCAGTACTTC
CASRLAQGASYEQYF
>TRBJ1-3|TRBV28|NA|few
TGTGCCAGCAGTTTCGAGCGAACGATATATTTT
CASSFERTIYF
>TRBJ2-7|TRBV3-1|NA|many
TGTGCCAGCAGCCAAGGGGGGGTCTACGAGCAGTACTTC
CASSQGGVYEQYF
>TRBJ2-5|TRBV18|TRBD2|many
TGTGCCAGCTCACCGGGACTACAAGAGACCCAGTACTTC
CASSPGLQETQYF
>TRBJ2-7|TRBV4-1|TRBD2|NA
TGCGCCAGCAGCCAAGCGGTAGCGGGAAGGTACGAGCAGTACTTC
CASSQAVAGRYEQYF
>TRBJ2-3|TRBV21-1|NA|few
TGTGCCAGCAGCAAAGAGGGGGGACAGGTTTGGTTTTGCTGCGATACGCAGTATTTT
CASSKEGGQVWFCCDTQYF
>TRBJ2-1|TRBV7-8|TRBD2|many
TGTGCCAGCAGCCCAGAGGGACTAGCGGGGGGCCGTTATTCTCGGTACAGTGAGCAGTTCTTC
CASSPEGLAGGRYSRYSEQFF
>TRBJ2-5|TRBV5-1|NA|few
TGCGCCAGCAGCACAGATGGCTACCAAGAGACCCAGTACTTC
CASSTDGYQETQYF
>TRBJ1-5|TRBV20-1|NA|NA
TGCAGTGCGGCCCCAAGGGCCAGCAATCAGCCCCAGCATTTT
CSAAPRASNQPQHF
>TRBJ2-3|TRBV10-2|NA|NA
TGCGCCAGCGGGGGAGGCGATACGCAGTATTTT
CASGGGDTQYF
>TRBJ1-6|TRBV4-1|NA|many
TGCGCCAGCAGCCAAGAGGGAGTGGCGGTTGGGTCACCCCTCCACTTT
CASSQEGVAVGSPLHF
>TRBJ2-1|TRBV11-1|TRBD2|NA
TGTGCCAGCAGCCCATCCGGGACTAGCGGGGGGGACAATGAGCAGTTCTTC
CASSPSGTSGGDNEQFF
>TRBJ2-7|TRBV25-1|NA|NA
TGTGCCAGCAGTATATTAGGGATCCCCTACGAGCAGTACTTC
CASSILGIPYEQYF
>TRBJ2-5|TRBV12-3/TRBV12-4|NA|NA
TGTGCCAGCAGTTTTAGCGTAGAGACCCAGTACTTC
CASSFSVETQYF
>TRBJ1-2|TRBV12-3/TRBV12-4|NA|many
TGTGCCAGCAGTCACAGGAGGGTAGGCGGCTACACCTTC
CASSHRRVGGYTF
>TRBJ2-2|TRBV20-1|TRBD1|few
TGCAGTGCTAGAGTCGCAGGGGGCGCGAGGACCGGGGAGCTGTTTTTT
CSARVAGGARTGELFF
>TRBJ2-5|TRBV5-1|NA|many
TGCGCCAGCAGTTTCGGCCCCTTCGACAGGAACATTCAAGAGACCCAGTACTTC
CASSFGPFDRNIQETQYF
>TRBJ2-7|TRBV10-3|NA|many
TGTGCCATCAGTGAGTCGACCCGCTCGACAGCCTACGAGCAGTACTTC
CAISESTRSTAYEQYF
>TRBJ1-6|TRBV25-1|NA|NA
TGTGCCAGCGACGGGGGGGCTTCCTATAATTCACCCCTCCACTTT
CASDGGASYNSPLHF
>TRBJ1-3|TRBV7-2|NA|NA
TGTGCCAGCAGCTCCCGACGGGGGTACTCTGGAAACACCATATATTTT
CASSSRRGYSGNTIYF
>TRBJ2-3|TRBV6-5|NA|few
TGTGCCAGCAGTGGGGACCCAGATACGCAGTATTTT
CASSGDPDTQYF
>TRBJ2-3|TRBV2|NA|few
TGTGCCAGCAGCGCCGGGGGAACCCCCACAGATACGCAGTATTTT
CASSAGGTPTDTQYF
>TRBJ2-3|TRBV20-1|TRBD2|many
TGCAGTGCTAGGACTAGCGGGAGCACAGATACGCAGTATTTT
CSARTSGSTDTQYF
>TRBJ2-1|TRBV6-5|TRBD2|many
TGTGCCAGCAGTACGAAGGGACTAGGCTCCTACAATGAGCAGTTCTTC
CASSTKGLGSYNEQFF
>TRBJ2-5|TRBV7-2|NA|few
TGTGCCAGCAGCCAGGACAGCAACAAAGAGACCCAGTACTTC
CASSQDSNKETQYF
>TRBJ2-5|TRBV4-1|TRBD1|NA
TGCGCCAGCAGCAGGGGGCCCGAAGAGACCCAGTACTTC
CASSRGPEETQYF